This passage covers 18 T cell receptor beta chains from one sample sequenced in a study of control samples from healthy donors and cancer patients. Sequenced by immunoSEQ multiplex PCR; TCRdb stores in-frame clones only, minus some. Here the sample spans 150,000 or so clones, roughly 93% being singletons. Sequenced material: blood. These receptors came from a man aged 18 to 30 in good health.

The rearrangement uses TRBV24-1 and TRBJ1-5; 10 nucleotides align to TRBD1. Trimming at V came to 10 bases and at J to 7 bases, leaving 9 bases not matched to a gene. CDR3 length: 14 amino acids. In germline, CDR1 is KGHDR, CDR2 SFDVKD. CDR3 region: CATKDRGRWQPQHF. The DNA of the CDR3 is TGTGCCACGAAGGACAGGGGGAGGTGGCAGCCCCAGCATTTT.

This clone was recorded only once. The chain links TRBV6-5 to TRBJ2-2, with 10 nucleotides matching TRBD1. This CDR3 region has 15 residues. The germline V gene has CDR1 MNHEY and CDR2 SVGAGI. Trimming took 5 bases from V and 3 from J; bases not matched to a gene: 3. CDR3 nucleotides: TGTGCCAGCAGTCGGACAGGGGGAGACACCGGGGAGCTGTTTTTT. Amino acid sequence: CASSRTGGDTGELFF.

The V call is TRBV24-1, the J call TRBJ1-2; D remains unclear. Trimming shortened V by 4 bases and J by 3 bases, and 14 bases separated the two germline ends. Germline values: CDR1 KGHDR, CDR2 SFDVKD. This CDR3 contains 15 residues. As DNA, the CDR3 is TGTGCCACCAGTGACCCGGCAGGAGGGTACTATGGCTACACCTTC. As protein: CATSDPAGGYYGYTF.

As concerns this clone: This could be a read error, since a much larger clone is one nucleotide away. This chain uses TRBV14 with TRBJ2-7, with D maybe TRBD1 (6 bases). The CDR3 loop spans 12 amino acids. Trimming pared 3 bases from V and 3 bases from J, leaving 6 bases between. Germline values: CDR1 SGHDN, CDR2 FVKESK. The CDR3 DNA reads TGTGCCAGCAGCCACAGGGGCTACGAGCAGTACTTC. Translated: CASSHRGYEQYF.

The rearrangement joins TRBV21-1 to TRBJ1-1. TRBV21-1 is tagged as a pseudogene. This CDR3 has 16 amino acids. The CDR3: CASSHPVQGGGTEAFF. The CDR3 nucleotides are TGTGCCAGCAGCCACCCCGTCCAGGGGGGAGGGACTGAAGCTTTCTTT.

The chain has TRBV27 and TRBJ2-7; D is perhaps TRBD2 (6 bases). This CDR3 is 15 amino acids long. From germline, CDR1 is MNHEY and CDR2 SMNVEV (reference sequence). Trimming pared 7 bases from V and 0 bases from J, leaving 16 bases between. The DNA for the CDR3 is TGTGCCAGCAACTGGAGGGGCGGTACCTCCTACGAGCAGTACTTC. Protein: CASNWRGGTSYEQYF.

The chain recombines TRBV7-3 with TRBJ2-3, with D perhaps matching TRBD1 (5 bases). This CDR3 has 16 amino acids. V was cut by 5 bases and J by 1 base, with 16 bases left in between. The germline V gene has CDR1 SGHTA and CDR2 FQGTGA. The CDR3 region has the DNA TGTGCCAGCAGCCCTGGGGCCCTCCCAGGCACAGATACGCAGTATTTT. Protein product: CASSPGALPGTDTQYF.

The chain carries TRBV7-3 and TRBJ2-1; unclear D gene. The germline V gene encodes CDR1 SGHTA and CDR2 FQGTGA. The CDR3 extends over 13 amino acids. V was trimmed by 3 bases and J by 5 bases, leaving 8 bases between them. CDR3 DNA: TGTGCCAGCAGCTTTATACCTAACAATGAGCAGTTCTTC. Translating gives CASSFIPNNEQFF.

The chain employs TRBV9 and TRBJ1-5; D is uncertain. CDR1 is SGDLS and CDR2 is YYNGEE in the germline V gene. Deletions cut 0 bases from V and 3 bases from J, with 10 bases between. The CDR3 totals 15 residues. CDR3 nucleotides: TGTGCCAGCAGCGTAGTATTCGGAGTCAATCAGCCCCAGCATTTT. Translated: CASSVVFGVNQPQHF.

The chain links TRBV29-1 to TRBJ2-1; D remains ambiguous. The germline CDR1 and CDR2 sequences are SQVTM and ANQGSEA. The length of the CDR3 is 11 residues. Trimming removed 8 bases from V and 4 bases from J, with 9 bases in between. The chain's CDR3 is CSSGEYNEQFF. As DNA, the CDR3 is TGCAGCTCCGGAGAATACAATGAGCAGTTCTTC.

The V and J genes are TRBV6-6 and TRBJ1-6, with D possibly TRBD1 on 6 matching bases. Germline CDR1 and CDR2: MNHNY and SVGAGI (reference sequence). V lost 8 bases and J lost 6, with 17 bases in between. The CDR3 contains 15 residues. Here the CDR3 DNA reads TGTGCCAGCCTGTGGGGGGCTCCGGGTAATTCACCCCTCCACTTT. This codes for CASLWGAPGNSPLHF.

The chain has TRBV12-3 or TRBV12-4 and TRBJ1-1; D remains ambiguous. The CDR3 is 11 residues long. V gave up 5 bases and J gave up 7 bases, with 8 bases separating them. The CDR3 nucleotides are TGTGCCAGCAGTGGGCCAGTTGAAGCTTTCTTT. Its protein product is CASSGPVEAFF.

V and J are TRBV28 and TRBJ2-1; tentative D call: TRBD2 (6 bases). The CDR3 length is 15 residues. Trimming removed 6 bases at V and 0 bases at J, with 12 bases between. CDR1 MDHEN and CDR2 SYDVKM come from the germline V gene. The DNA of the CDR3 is TGTGCCAGCAGCGGGGACTCCAGCTCCTACAATGAGCAGTTCTTC. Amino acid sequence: CASSGDSSSYNEQFF. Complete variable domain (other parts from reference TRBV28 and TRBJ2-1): DVKVTQSSRYLVKRTGEKVFLECVQDMDHENMFWYRQDPGLGLRLIYFSYDVKMKEKGDIPEGYSVSREKKERFSLILESASTNQTSMYLCASSGDSSSYNEQFFGPGTRLTVL.

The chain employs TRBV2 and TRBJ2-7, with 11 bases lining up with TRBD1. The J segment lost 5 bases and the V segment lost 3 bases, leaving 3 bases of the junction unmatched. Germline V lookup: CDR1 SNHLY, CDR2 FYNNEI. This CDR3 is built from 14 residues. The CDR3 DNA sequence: TGTGCCAGCAGTGACAGGACAGGGGGCGACGAGCAGTACTTC. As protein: CASSDRTGGDEQYF.

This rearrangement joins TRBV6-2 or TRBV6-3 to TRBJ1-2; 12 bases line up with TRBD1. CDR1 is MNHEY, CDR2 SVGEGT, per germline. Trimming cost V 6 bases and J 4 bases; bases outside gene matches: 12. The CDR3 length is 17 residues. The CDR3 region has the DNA TGTGCCAGCAGCTCACCGGGACAGGGGGCGATCCGCTATGGCTACACCTTC. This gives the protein CASSSPGQGAIRYGYTF.

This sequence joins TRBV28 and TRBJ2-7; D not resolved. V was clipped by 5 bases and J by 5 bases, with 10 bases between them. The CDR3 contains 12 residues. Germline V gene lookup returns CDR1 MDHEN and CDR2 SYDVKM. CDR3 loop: CASSPPVDEQYF. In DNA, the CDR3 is TGTGCCAGCAGTCCCCCTGTCGACGAGCAGTACTTC.

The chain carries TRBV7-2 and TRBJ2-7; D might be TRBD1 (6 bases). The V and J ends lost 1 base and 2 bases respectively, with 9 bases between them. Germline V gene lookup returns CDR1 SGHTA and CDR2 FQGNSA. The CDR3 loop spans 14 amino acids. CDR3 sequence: CASSLDRVAYEQYF. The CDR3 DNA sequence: TGTGCCAGCAGCTTAGACAGGGTCGCCTACGAGCAGTACTTC.

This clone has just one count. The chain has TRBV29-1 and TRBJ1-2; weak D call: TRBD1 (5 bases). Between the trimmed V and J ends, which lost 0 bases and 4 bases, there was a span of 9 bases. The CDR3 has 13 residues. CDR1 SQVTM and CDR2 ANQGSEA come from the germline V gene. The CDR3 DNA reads TGCAGCGTTGAAGATGACAGACCCTATGGCTACACCTTC. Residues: CSVEDDRPYGYTF.